This T cell receptor beta chain was obtained from a study of blood T cell repertoires in COVID-19. As for the study in general: COVID-19 samples from acute and convalescent phases originated in the United States, Italy and Spain.

The V gene's germline CDR1 is LGHNA and CDR2 YSLEER. V shed 1 base and J shed 6 bases, with 13 bases lying between them. CDR3 length: 16 residues. Profiling relied on immunoSEQ multiplex PCR, and the TCRdb table lists in-frame clones only, not all of them. The sample has 250,000 to 350,000 clones; approximately 86% are singletons. The Seattle patients joined while their infection was active and were tracked longitudinally afterward. The rearrangement joins TRBV4-3 to TRBJ1-6, with no clear D. This TCR was sampled from an older woman with COVID-19, enrolled during active disease. Sequences were obtained from peripheral blood. CDR3 sequence (DNA): TGCGCCAGCAGCCAAGTAGGGAGGGATGGTAATTCACCCCTCCACTTT. It translates to CASSQVGRDGNSPLHF.